A few counts support the clone carrying this T cell receptor (beta chain). Antigen: not known. The sample is drawn from a study of shared clonotypes between healthy human individuals. Overall study findings and caveats: Clonotype sharing among donors, it was expected, would be affected by sequencing depth.

Naive CD4+ cells were CD45RA-selected; the remaining cells were memory. The V gene lost 1 base and the J gene lost 7 bases, with 11 bases spanning the gap. CDR3 length: 14 residues. Germline V CDR1 and CDR2: SGDLS, YYNGEE. The authors split each subset's genomic DNA evenly across several immunoSEQ plates. Per the original methods: Junction-only immunoSEQ data arrived without quality scores, meaning filtering differed. Method: immunoSEQ multiplex PCR; TCRdb's copy keeps in-frame clones and lacks some. For V, J and clone size, that table is used; D and trimming come from the DNA. The data contain more than 2,000,000 clones, over 85% of them singletons.

The sample consisted of naive CD4+ T cells sorted from blood. The subset denotes: CD45RA+ positively selected. V usage is TRBV9 and J usage is TRBJ2-2, with a tentative D call TRBD2 (6 bases). This receptor was obtained from a young man in good health. CDR3 amino acids: CASSVNAGLGELFF. CDR3 DNA sequence: TGTGCCAGCAGCGTAAATGCGGGGCTCGGGGAGCTGTTTTTT.